Listed below are T cell receptor beta chains from one sample, sequenced in a study of CD8 T cells in Susac syndrome. TCRdb analysed the immunoSEQ multiplex PCR reads with MiXCR anew, one entry per CDR3 protein. The repertoire holds fewer than 350,000 distinct CDR3 sequences, with over 75% as singletons. The sequencing input was CD8+ T cells from PBMCs. The receptors originated from a human donor with multiple sclerosis. Each CDR3 is given with its conserved first and last residue. A D gene is named only where the DNA matches it firmly. Not every row has a clone size; where given, it reads once, few, many or a size class.

clone size	V gene	J gene	D gene	CDR3 length	CDR3 protein	CDR3 DNA
-	TRBV30	TRBJ1-5	-	15	CAWSGEVGAGQPQHF	TGTGCCTGGAGTGGGGAGGTGGGGGCCGGCCAGCCCCAGCATTTT
-	TRBV6-2/TRBV6-3	TRBJ2-7	-	14	CASSLTPPWGEQYF	TGTGCCAGCAGTTTGACCCCTCCTTGGGGAGAGCAGTACTTC
-	TRBV27	TRBJ2-5	TRBD2	15	CASSFGTSGCETQYF	TGTGCCAGCAGTTTTGGGACTAGCGGCTGCGAGACCCAGTACTTC
once	TRBV7-9	TRBJ1-5	TRBD1	15	CASSLIGTGSQPQHF	TGTGCCAGCAGCTTAATCGGGACAGGGTCTCAGCCCCAGCATTTT
once	TRBV2	TRBJ2-5	TRBD2	15	CASRAGTSGEETQYF	TGTGCCAGCAGGGCCGGGACTAGCGGGGAAGAGACCCAGTACTTC
-	TRBV25-1	TRBJ1-5	-	15	CASSESTVSDQPQHF	TGTGCCAGCAGTGAGTCGACAGTTTCAGATCAGCCCCAGCATTTT
-	TRBV14	TRBJ2-3	TRBD2	16	CASSPRTSGATDTQYF	TGTGCCAGCAGCCCAAGGACTAGCGGGGCCACAGATACGCAGTATTTT
-	TRBV10-2	TRBJ2-7	TRBD1	14	CASLDRDRGYEQYF	TGCGCCAGCTTGGACCGGGACAGGGGATACGAGCAGTACTTC
-	TRBV6-5	TRBJ1-2	-	17	CASSYSGFETQVPFYTF	TGTGCCAGCAGTTACTCTGGGTTTGAAACCCAGGTACCTTTCTACACCTTC
-	TRBV6-2/TRBV6-3	TRBJ2-7	-	13	CASSYVNSYEQYF	TGTGCCAGCAGTTACGTCAACTCCTACGAGCAGTACTTC
many	TRBV27	TRBJ1-1	-	13	CASSLGMNTEAFF	TGTGCCAGCAGCTTGGGCATGAACACTGAAGCTTTCTTT
once	TRBV5-5	TRBJ2-1	TRBD2	16	CASSPDPGGLGTSPFF	TGTGCCAGCAGCCCAGACCCAGGGGGTCTCGGGACTAGCCCGTTCTTC
-	TRBV6-2/TRBV6-3	TRBJ2-7	-	13	CASGRRSSYEQYF	TGTGCCAGCGGTCGCCGGAGCTCCTACGAGCAGTACTTC
-	TRBV4-3	TRBJ1-2	-	14	CASSQVSGADGYTF	TGCGCCAGCAGCCAAGTCAGTGGGGCGGATGGCTACACCTTC
-	TRBV6-2/TRBV6-3	TRBJ2-1	-	14	CAVGGQGGYNEQFF	TGTGCCGTTGGGGGGCAGGGGGGCTACAATGAGCAGTTCTTC
-	TRBV4-3	TRBJ1-1	-	16	CASSQERGLVGHEAFF	TGCGCCAGCAGCCAAGAACGGGGCCTGGTAGGGCACGAAGCTTTCTTT